Presented here are 12 T cell receptor beta chains from one specimen sequenced in a study of CD4 and CD8 cells across lung adenocarcinoma regions. TCRdb recomputed calls from the PCR reads with MiXCR, one row per CDR3 protein. The table includes 20,000 to 30,000 distinct CDR3 sequences, over 40% detected once. The sample comprised CD4+ T cells from the center of a lung tumor. These receptors came from a male donor with lung adenocarcinoma. The CD4 and CD8 labels of this study may be unreliable.

This chain uses TRBV6-1 with TRBJ2-1, with D unclear. The J call may not be correct, given that the DNA end is closer to TRBJ2-7. CDR1 is MNHNS, CDR2 SASEGT, per germline. The CDR3 covers 14 residues. This CDR3 is CASSVQWQPYEQYF. CDR3 DNA: TGTGCCAGCAGTGTCCAGTGGCAGCCCTACGAGCAGTACTTC.

The chain employs TRBV6-7 and TRBJ1-6; possible D gene TRBD1, 5 bases. TRBV6-7 is known as an ORF, though its function is uncertain. CDR3 size: 12 residues. The germline V and J ends were trimmed by 5 bases and 6 bases, with 5 bases remaining between them. CDR3 residues: CASSQGNSPLHF. DNA for the CDR3: TGTGCCAGCAGTCAGGGTAATTCACCCCTCCACTTT.

The chain has TRBV10-1 and TRBJ2-4; D might be TRBD2 (5 bases). Trimming shortened V by 6 bases and J by 15 bases, and 12 bases separated the two germline ends. Germline values: CDR1 WNHNN, CDR2 SYGVQD (reference sequence). This CDR3 spans 10 amino acids. The CDR3 DNA follows: TGCGCCAGCAGGGACTCGGCCTTGTACTTC. It codes for CASRDSALYF.

The rearrangement uses TRBV14 and TRBJ2-3; D uncertain. The better agreement between TRBJ2-5 and the DNA end casts doubt on the J call. This CDR3 comprises 20 residues. CDR1 SGHDN and CDR2 FVKESK come from the germline V gene. CDR3 bases: TGTGCCAGCAGCCAAGATCCGGCGGTCATTGGCTACCAGGTCCGGGAGACCCAGTACTTC. Translating it yields CASSQDPAVIGYQVRETQYF.

The chain links TRBV6-5 to TRBJ2-3; D remains unclear. Germline V CDR1 and CDR2: MNHEY, SVGAGI. Trimming took 3 bases from V and 0 from J, leaving 13 bases between them. The CDR3 totals 16 residues. CDR3 amino acids: CASSYQQAVSTDTQYF. Written as DNA, the CDR3 is TGTGCCAGCAGTTATCAGCAGGCTGTGAGCACAGATACGCAGTATTTT.

A word on this clonotype: One end of the junction varies from germline; a read error may be responsible. The V and J genes are TRBV7-2 and TRBJ2-3; D remains ambiguous. CDR1 SGHTA and CDR2 FQGNSA come from the germline V gene. CDR3 length: 15 residues. CDR3 sequence (DNA): TGTGGCAGCAGCTTGGGTAGGTGGGCCAAAAATATTCAGTATTTC. This gives the protein CGSSLGRWAKNIQYF.

As concerns this clonotype: The conserved phenylalanine or tryptophan is not found at the CDR3 terminus, so this likely reflects a read error. Because the CDR3's place on the DNA is in doubt, the DNA is left out and the CDR3 is given as listed by TCRdb. This chain links TRBV6-5 with TRBJ2-6; TRBD1 is taken as the D call from the table, unchecked against the DNA. Germline assignment: CDR1 MNHEY and CDR2 SVGAGI. Termini included, the CDR3 measures 15 amino acids. The CDR3 loop is CASRLQSGIPGDLVL.

This clonotype occurred a few times. CDR3 in DNA: TGTGCCAGCAGTTACCGGTCTAGCGGGGTCCACGAGCAGTTCTTC. Amino acid sequence: CASSYRSSGVHEQFF. The J gene is TRBJ2-1, the V gene TRBV6-5; TRBD2 agrees at 9 bases. After removal of 2 bases from V and 10 bases from J, the junction contained 9 bases not matched to a gene. Germline CDR1 MNHEY, CDR2 SVGAGI. CDR3 size: 15 residues.

In the case of this clonotype: The junction does not match germline at one end; this may be a read error. The V and J genes are TRBV6-1 and TRBJ2-3, with D possibly being TRBD2 (7 bases). Germline V gene sequence: CDR1 MNHNS, CDR2 SASEGT. The CDR3 consists of 18 residues. CDR3 sequence: CASRGLGGATRSKDTQYF. As DNA, the CDR3 is TGTGCCAGCCGGGGCCTGGGGGGGGCTACTCGAAGCAAAGATACGCAGTATTTT.

The table lists this clonotype with many counts. The chain recombines TRBV6-1 with TRBJ2-7, with 7 bases identical to TRBD1. Trimming took 6 bases from V and 3 from J; bases not matched to a gene: 8. The germline gives CDR1 MNHNS, CDR2 SASEGT. The CDR3 loop spans 14 amino acids. DNA of the CDR3: TGTGCCAGCAGGGACAGGATGTACGGCTACGAGCAGTACTTC. Translated: CASRDRMYGYEQYF.

This clonotype was detected many times. An end of the junction differs from the germline gene, which may be a read error. J is TRBJ2-3 and V is TRBV7-7, with 15 bases fitting TRBD2. Germline values: CDR1 SSHAT, CDR2 FNYEAQ (reference sequence). The CDR3 totals 14 residues. As DNA, the CDR3 is TGTGCTAGCAGCTTGCGTTATTGGACTAGCGGGAGGGGTTTT. This gives the protein CASSLRYWTSGRGF.

CDR3 DNA sequence: TGCGCCAGCAGTGAGTCAGGACAGGCGGGAGAGCAGTACTTC. This encodes CASSESGQAGEQYF. This chain joins TRBV10-1 and TRBJ2-5, with D tentatively TRBD1 or TRBD2 (7 bases each). Germline V gene lookup returns CDR1 WNHNN and CDR2 SYGVQD (reference sequence). Trimming pared 0 bases from V and 11 bases from J, leaving 16 bases between. CDR3 length: 14 residues.